Here is one TCR beta chain with its context. Generated by immunoSEQ multiplex PCR, the TCRdb table keeps only in-frame clones and is missing some. The table records tens of thousands of clones, more than 90% of them present only once. The sample is drawn from a study of blood T cell repertoires in COVID-19. Study context: Samples came from the United States, Italy and Spain, spanning acute and convalescent COVID-19.

The CDR3 totals 14 residues. Germline CDR1 is MNHEY and CDR2 is SVGAGI. J was trimmed by 5 bases and V by 6 bases; bases with no gene match: 5. The sequence came from a human donor in a cohort sampled during active COVID-19. Sequences were obtained from peripheral blood. The rearrangement joins TRBV6-5 to TRBJ2-3; 10 nucleotides line up with TRBD1. This CDR3 is CASSRQGARDTQYF. Here the CDR3 DNA reads TGTGCCAGCAGCCGACAGGGGGCGCGAGATACGCAGTATTTT.